The 30 T cell receptor beta chains below all came from one sample that was sequenced in a study of blood T cell repertoires in COVID-19 (dated by TCRdb to the early 2020s). The library came from the immunoSEQ multiplex PCR assay. TCRdb stores this immuneACCESS table with in-frame sequences only. Part of the clones is absent; in the studies checked, under half of the shortfall reflects unresolved V genes, and no reason is known for the rest. In all, the sample holds approximately 260,000 clones, and about nine tenths of those were seen once. 1.9% of the sample comes from the top ten. Sequencing was carried out using PBMCs or T cells enriched from blood (not recorded which). All receptors derive from a woman aged 55-70 years who had recovered from COVID-19.

Regarding this clone: The same CDR3 arises from other DNA sequences in this sample as well. The genes are TRBV30 and TRBJ2-3; no clear D gene. V dropped 0 bases and J dropped 0 bases, with 10 bases sitting between them. The CDR3 runs to 15 residues. Germline assignment: CDR1 GTSNPN and CDR2 SVGIG (reference sequence). CDR3 residues: CAWSVAGPSTDTQYF. Here the CDR3 DNA reads TGTGCCTGGAGTGTGGCAGGTCCTAGCACAGATACGCAGTATTTT.

Regarding this clone: At the DNA level, this CDR3 is encoded by other sequences in the same sample as well. V usage is TRBV7-9 and J usage is TRBJ1-1, with 8 bases that match TRBD1. This CDR3 comprises 14 residues. Unmatched junction bases numbered 3, after V lost 5 bases and J lost 1 base. Germline V gene sequence: CDR1 SEHNR, CDR2 FQNEAQ (reference sequence). The CDR3 region is CASSRGQGNTEAFF. The CDR3, as DNA: TGTGCCAGCAGCCGAGGACAGGGGAACACTGAAGCTTTCTTT.

J is TRBJ2-4 and V is TRBV28; TRBD2 agrees at 8 bases. V gave up 3 bases and J gave up 5 bases; unmatched junction bases: 6. The CDR3 length is 15 residues. Germline lookup yields CDR1 MDHEN and CDR2 SYDVKM. The CDR3 DNA is TGTGCCAGCAGTTTGCGGGGGGCATTGGAAAACATTCAGTACTTC. Amino acids: CASSLRGALENIQYF. Filled out from reference TRBV28 and TRBJ2-4, the complete variable domain reads DVKVTQSSRYLVKRTGEKVFLECVQDMDHENMFWYRQDPGLGLRLIYFSYDVKMKEKGDIPEGYSVSREKKERFSLILESASTNQTSMYLCASSLRGALENIQYFGAGTRLSVL.

This chain connects TRBV6-5 to TRBJ1-5; D is perhaps TRBD1 (5 bases). The V gene's germline CDR1 is MNHEY and CDR2 SVGAGI. Trimming left V 6 bases short and J 0 bases short, with 12 bases between. The CDR3 runs to 15 residues. CDR3 region: CASRDRAYSNQPQHF. CDR3 in DNA: TGTGCCAGCAGAGACAGAGCTTATAGCAATCAGCCCCAGCATTTT.

The genes are TRBV28 and TRBJ2-1, with TRBD2 identical over 10 bases. The CDR3 contains 15 residues. Germline trimming cut 6 bases from V and 6 bases from J; bases unmatched to any gene: 8. Germline CDR1 reads MDHEN; CDR2 reads SYDVKM. The CDR3 nucleotides are TGTGCCAGCAGCTTAGCGGGAGGAGGAGCCAATGAGCAGTTCTTC. This codes for CASSLAGGGANEQFF.

This chain links TRBV6-5 with TRBJ2-3; weak D call: TRBD2 (7 bases). Trimming took 7 bases from V and 2 from J, leaving 16 bases between them. The CDR3 has 15 amino acids. Germline V gives CDR1 MNHEY, CDR2 SVGAGI. CDR3 protein: CASTRAGQATDTQYF. Here the CDR3 DNA reads TGTGCCAGCACTCGAGCGGGACAAGCCACAGATACGCAGTATTTT.

This clone occurred a few times. The chain links TRBV7-9 to TRBJ2-7; TRBD2 matches at 10 bases. The V gene end was trimmed by 6 bases and the J gene end by 4 bases; junction bases not matched to a gene: 9. Germline V gene lookup returns CDR1 SEHNR and CDR2 FQNEAQ (reference sequence). The CDR3 runs to 15 residues. The chain's CDR3 is CASRPGLAVGYEQYF. The CDR3 region has the DNA TGTGCCAGCAGACCCGGACTAGCGGTGGGGTACGAGCAGTACTTC. The full variable domain, rest sourced from reference TRBV7-9 and TRBJ2-7, is DTGVSQNPRHKITKRGQNVTFRCDPISEHNRLYWYRQTLGQGPEFLTYFQNEAQLEKSRLLSDRFSAERPKGSFSTLEIQRTEQGDSAMYLCASRPGLAVGYEQYFGPGTRLTVT.

The V and J genes are TRBV7-3 and TRBJ2-5, with 7 bases fitting TRBD1. CDR1 and CDR2 (germline): SGHTA, FQGTGA. With V trimmed by 5 bases and J by 4 bases, 10 bases remained unmatched. This CDR3 spans 15 amino acids. CDR3 DNA sequence: TGTGCCAGCAGCAGACAGGGTCAAGGTGCAGAGACCCAGTACTTC. It codes for CASSRQGQGAETQYF.

The rearrangement links TRBV10-3 to TRBJ1-4; 8 positions match TRBD1. This CDR3 region has 14 residues. Germline-derived CDR1 and CDR2 are ENHRY and SYGVKD. V was pared by 2 bases and J by 8 bases, with 4 bases of the junction left unmatched. CDR3 sequence (DNA): TGTGCCATCAGTGAGCAGGGGGCGGGCGAAAAACTGTTTTTT. Translating it yields CAISEQGAGEKLFF.

This chain connects TRBV27 to TRBJ2-7; maybe TRBD2 (5 bases). CDR3 size: 13 residues. Germline CDR1 reads MNHEY; CDR2 reads SMNVEV (reference sequence). Trimming stripped 6 bases from V and 5 bases from J, with 14 bases between. CDR3 residues: CASRLLGFHEQYF. The CDR3 DNA reads TGTGCCAGCAGGCTACTAGGGTTTCACGAGCAGTACTTC.

This chain joins TRBV2 and TRBJ2-1, with TRBD1 as a possible D gene (6 bases). The CDR3 contains 12 residues. The V gene lost 6 bases and the J gene lost 9 bases, with 12 bases spanning the gap. The V gene's germline CDR1 is SNHLY and CDR2 FYNNEI. The CDR3 loop is CASRVVGGEQFF. DNA for the CDR3: TGTGCCAGCAGGGTAGTAGGGGGTGAGCAGTTCTTC.

The chain combines TRBV3-1 (or the pseudogene TRBV3-2) with TRBJ1-2; the match to TRBD1 covers 7 bases. The V gene end was trimmed by 4 bases and the J gene end by 4 bases; junction bases not matched to a gene: 9. There are 15 residues in the CDR3. Per germline, CDR1 LGHDT and CDR2 YNNKEL (reference sequence). CDR3 nucleotide sequence: TGTGCCAGCAGCCCCTACGGACAGGTTAGCTATGGCTACACCTTC. Translated: CASSPYGQVSYGYTF.

The V gene is TRBV9, the J gene TRBJ2-6; 7 positions match TRBD2. The V gene's germline CDR1 is SGDLS and CDR2 YYNGEE. V dropped 1 base and J dropped 4; count of bases not matched to a gene: 11. The CDR3 extends over 18 amino acids. The CDR3 sequence is CASSVSGARANGANVLTF. In DNA, the CDR3 is TGTGCCAGCAGCGTAAGCGGGGCCAGAGCCAACGGGGCCAACGTCCTGACTTTC.

V and J are TRBV9 and TRBJ1-5; D might be TRBD1 (6 bases). The V end lost 3 bases, the J end lost 4 bases, and 11 bases lay between the germline ends. Germline V gene data show CDR1 as SGDLS and CDR2 as YYNGEE. The CDR3 runs 14 residues. The CDR3 DNA reads TGTGCCAGCAGCGAAGGACAGACTAATCAGCCCCAGCATTTT. Translated, it gives CASSEGQTNQPQHF.

The V gene is TRBV11-2, the J gene TRBJ1-2; D gene ambiguous. V was pared by 5 bases and J by 7 bases, with 11 bases between. The CDR3 extends over 12 amino acids. Looked up from germline, CDR1 is SGHAT and CDR2 is FQNNGV. This chain's CDR3 is CASSQEATGYTF. The CDR3, as DNA: TGTGCCAGCAGCCAAGAGGCTACTGGCTACACCTTC. Full variable domain (rest looked up from reference TRBV11-2 and TRBJ1-2): EAGVAQSPRYKIIEKRQSVAFWCNPISGHATLYWYQQILGQGPKLLIQFQNNGVVDDSQLPKDRFSAERLKGVDSTLKIQPAKLEDSAVYLCASSQEATGYTFGSGTRLTVV.

The genes are TRBV3-1 (or the pseudogene TRBV3-2) and TRBJ1-2, with D tentatively TRBD1 (6 bases). V dropped 1 base and J dropped 7 bases, with 10 bases sitting between them. This CDR3 is 13 amino acids long. In germline, CDR1 is LGHDT, CDR2 YNNKEL (reference sequence). The CDR3 bases are TGTGCCAGCAGCCAAGTGCAGGGGTTTGGCTACACCTTC. Translated: CASSQVQGFGYTF.

The gene calls are TRBV18 and TRBJ2-7; 9 bases match TRBD1. The CDR3 contains 15 residues. Trimming took 6 bases from V and 2 from J; bases not matched to a gene: 8. Looked up from germline, CDR1 is KGHSH and CDR2 is LQKENI. The CDR3 sequence is CASSPIRTGAYEQYF. The DNA for the CDR3 is TGTGCCAGCTCCCCGATTCGGACAGGGGCCTACGAGCAGTACTTC. The complete variable domain, with remaining parts taken from reference TRBV18 and TRBJ2-7, reads NAGVMQNPRHLVRRRGQEARLRCSPMKGHSHVYWYRQLPEEGLKFMVYLQKENIIDESGMPKERFSAEFPKEGPSILRIQQVVRGDSAAYFCASSPIRTGAYEQYFGPGTRLTVT.

The V and J genes are TRBV7-3 and TRBJ2-2; the D gene is possibly TRBD2 (7 bases). V was cut by 4 bases and J by 6 bases, with 18 bases left in between. The CDR3 runs to 16 residues. The germline CDR1 and CDR2 sequences are SGHTA and FQGTGA. For the CDR3, the DNA is TGTGCCAGCAGCTATCAGGGAGGGGGGCTCTCCGGGGAGCTGTTTTTT. Encoded protein: CASSYQGGGLSGELFF.

V is TRBV7-6 and J is TRBJ2-1, with TRBD2 matching over 10 bases. CDR1 is SGHVS and CDR2 is FNYEAQ in the germline V gene. The CDR3 is made up of 15 amino acids. The ends lost 5 bases at V and 5 bases at J; junction bases unmatched: 6. The CDR3 is CASSRGLAINNEQFF. The CDR3 DNA is TGTGCCAGCAGCAGGGGACTAGCGATCAACAATGAGCAGTTCTTC.

The table lists this clone with a count of one. This chain joins TRBV19 and TRBJ1-2; D is unclear. CDR1 is LNHDA and CDR2 is SQIVND in the germline V gene (reference sequence). CDR3 length: 14 residues. The V end was cut by 5 bases, the J end by 4 bases, with 14 bases between. The CDR3 loop is CASSQLSGSYGYTF. The CDR3 coding sequence is TGTGCCAGTAGTCAACTTTCGGGAAGCTATGGCTACACCTTC.

This chain connects TRBV7-9 to TRBJ2-3; 7 bases align to TRBD1. Germline V CDR1 and CDR2: SEHNR, FQNEAQ (reference sequence). The CDR3 loop spans 14 amino acids. J lost 4 bases, V lost 5 bases, and 6 bases had no gene match. CDR3 bases: TGTGCCAGCAGCAAGACAGGGAGCGCAGATACGCAGTATTTT. Translation gives CASSKTGSADTQYF. The whole variable domain, filled in from reference TRBV7-9 and TRBJ2-3, reads DTGVSQNPRHKITKRGQNVTFRCDPISEHNRLYWYRQTLGQGPEFLTYFQNEAQLEKSRLLSDRFSAERPKGSFSTLEIQRTEQGDSAMYLCASSKTGSADTQYFGPGTRLTVL.

The V call is TRBV11-3, the J call TRBJ2-1, with 7 bases that match TRBD2. This CDR3 spans 15 amino acids. V trimming: 0 bases; J trimming: 4 bases; junction bases outside the gene matches: 3. Germline CDR1 is SGHNT and CDR2 is YENEEA. DNA for the CDR3: TGTGCCAGCAGCTTAGATCGGGGGGAGTACAATGAGCAGTTCTTC. Amino acid sequence: CASSLDRGEYNEQFF.

In its sample, this clone was seen a few times. This chain joins TRBV9 and TRBJ2-7; D perhaps matches TRBD2 (5 bases). The CDR3 extends over 15 amino acids. Deletions cut 5 bases from V and 7 bases from J, with 22 bases between. In germline, CDR1 is SGDLS, CDR2 YYNGEE. CDR3 coding DNA: TGTGCCAGCAGTCATAAGACCGGGGAGCCCCTGGAGCAGTACTTC. Protein: CASSHKTGEPLEQYF.

The sample holds one count of this clone. V usage is TRBV4-2 and J usage is TRBJ1-2; D perhaps matches TRBD1 (6 bases). The CDR3 covers 16 residues. Germline loops: CDR1 LGHNA, CDR2 YNFKEQ. V was trimmed by 0 bases and J by 8 bases, leaving 19 bases between them. CDR3 amino acids: CASSQDRQGYPGGYTF. CDR3 DNA: TGTGCCAGCAGCCAAGATCGTCAGGGGTATCCTGGGGGCTACACCTTC.

This clone was seen just once. The rearrangement links TRBV2 to TRBJ2-2, with a tentative D call TRBD2 (7 bases). V was pared by 7 bases and J by 1 base, with 13 bases between. Per germline, CDR1 SNHLY and CDR2 FYNNEI. This CDR3 spans 15 amino acids. This chain's CDR3 is CASTGGGWNTGELFF. The CDR3 DNA follows: TGTGCCAGCACCGGCGGGGGCTGGAACACCGGGGAGCTGTTTTTT. The full variable domain, in which reference TRBV2 and TRBJ2-2 provide the parts outside the CDR3, is EPEVTQTPSHQVTQMGQEVILRCVPISNHLYFYWYRQILGQKVEFLVSFYNNEISEKSEIFDDQFSVERPDGSNFTLKIRSTKLEDSAMYFCASTGGGWNTGELFFGEGSRLTVL.

The genes are TRBV7-2 and TRBJ1-5; unclear D gene. CDR1 and CDR2 (germline): SGHTA, FQGNSA. The CDR3 covers 15 residues. Trimming shortened V by 5 bases and J by 1 base, and 12 bases separated the two germline ends. The CDR3 is CASSRIGGSNQPQHF. CDR3 DNA sequence: TGTGCCAGCAGCCGCATCGGCGGGAGCAATCAGCCCCAGCATTTT. The full variable domain, in which reference TRBV7-2 and TRBJ1-5 provide the parts outside the CDR3, is GAGVSQSPSNKVTEKGKDVELRCDPISGHTALYWYRQSLGQGLEFLIYFQGNSAPDKSGLPSDRFSAERTGGSVSTLTIQRTQQEDSAVYLCASSRIGGSNQPQHFGDGTRLSIL.

V gene TRBV11-2 combines with J gene TRBJ1-1, with 7 bases that match TRBD1. Losses at the gene ends were 1 base for V and 5 bases for J; bases not matched to a gene: 10. Germline V gene data show CDR1 as SGHAT and CDR2 as FQNNGV. The CDR3 totals 16 residues. The DNA of the CDR3 is TGTGCCAGCAGCTTAGGACTGACAGGGTCCGTAACTGAAGCTTTCTTT. Translation gives CASSLGLTGSVTEAFF. Together with reference TRBV11-2 and TRBJ1-1, the CDR3 gives the full variable domain: EAGVAQSPRYKIIEKRQSVAFWCNPISGHATLYWYQQILGQGPKLLIQFQNNGVVDDSQLPKDRFSAERLKGVDSTLKIQPAKLEDSAVYLCASSLGLTGSVTEAFFGQGTRLTVV.

This chain joins TRBV15 and TRBJ1-4; D unresolved. V was clipped by 1 base and J by 4 bases, with 10 bases between them. Germline V gene sequence: CDR1 LNHNV, CDR2 YYDKDF (reference sequence). This CDR3 spans 15 amino acids. CDR3 residues: CATSRGGQFNEKLFF. In nucleotides, the CDR3 is TGTGCCACCAGCAGAGGAGGGCAGTTTAATGAAAAACTGTTTTTT.

This clone was seen just once. The chain joins TRBV6-5 to TRBJ1-2; D remains ambiguous. CDR1 is MNHEY, CDR2 SVGAGI, per germline. The CDR3 runs 12 residues. The V gene lost 8 bases and the J gene lost 6 bases, with 13 bases spanning the gap. CDR3 sequence reads: CASGPHGDGYTF. In nucleotides, the CDR3 is TGTGCCAGCGGCCCCCATGGTGATGGCTACACCTTC.

This chain connects TRBV5-4 to TRBJ1-3, with TRBD1 identical over 10 bases. This CDR3 has 16 residues. CDR1 and CDR2 (germline): SGHNT, YYREEE (reference sequence). V was clipped by 0 bases and J by 3 bases; unmatched bases: 3. CDR3 residues: CASSLGDRGNGNTIYF. CDR3 sequence (DNA): TGTGCCAGCAGCTTGGGGGACAGGGGAAATGGAAACACCATATATTTT.